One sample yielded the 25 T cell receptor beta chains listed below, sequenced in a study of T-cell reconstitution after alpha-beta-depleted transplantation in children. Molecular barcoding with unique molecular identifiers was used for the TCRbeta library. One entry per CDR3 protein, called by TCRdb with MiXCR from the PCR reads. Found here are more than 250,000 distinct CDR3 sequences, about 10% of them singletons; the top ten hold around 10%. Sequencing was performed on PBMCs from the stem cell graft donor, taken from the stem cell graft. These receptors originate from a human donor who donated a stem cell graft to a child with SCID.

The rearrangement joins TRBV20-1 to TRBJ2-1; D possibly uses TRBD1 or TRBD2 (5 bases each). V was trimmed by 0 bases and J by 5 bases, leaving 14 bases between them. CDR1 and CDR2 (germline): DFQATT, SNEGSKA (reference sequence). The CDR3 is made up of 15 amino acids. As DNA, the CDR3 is TGCAGTGCTAGAGATCTATGGGGGAACAACAATGAGCAGTTCTTC. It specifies CSARDLWGNNNEQFF.

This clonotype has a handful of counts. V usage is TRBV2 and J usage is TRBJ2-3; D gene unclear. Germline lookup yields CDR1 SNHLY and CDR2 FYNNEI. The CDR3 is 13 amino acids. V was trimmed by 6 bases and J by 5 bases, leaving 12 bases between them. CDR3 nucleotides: TGTGCCAGCAGATCGGTTTTCCTAGATACGCAGTATTTT. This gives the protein CASRSVFLDTQYF.

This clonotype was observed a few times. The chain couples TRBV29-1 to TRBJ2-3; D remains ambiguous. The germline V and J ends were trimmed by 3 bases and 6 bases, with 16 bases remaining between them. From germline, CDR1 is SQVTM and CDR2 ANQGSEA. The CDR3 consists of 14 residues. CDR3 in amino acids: CSVDLARYSDTQYF. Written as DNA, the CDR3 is TGCAGCGTTGATCTCGCCCGGTACTCGGATACGCAGTATTTT.

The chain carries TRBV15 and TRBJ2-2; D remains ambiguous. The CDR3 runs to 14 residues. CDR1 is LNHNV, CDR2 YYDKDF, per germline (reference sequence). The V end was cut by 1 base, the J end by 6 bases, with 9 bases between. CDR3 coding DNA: TGTGCCACCAGCAGAGGGTCTAATCCCGGGGAGCTGTTTTTT. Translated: CATSRGSNPGELFF.

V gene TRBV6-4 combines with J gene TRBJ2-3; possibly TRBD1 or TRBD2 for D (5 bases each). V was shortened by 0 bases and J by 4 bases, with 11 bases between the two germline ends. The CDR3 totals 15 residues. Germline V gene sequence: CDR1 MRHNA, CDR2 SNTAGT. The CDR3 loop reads CASSDSSVGADTQYF. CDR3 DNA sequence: TGTGCCAGCAGTGACTCTAGCGTGGGGGCAGATACGCAGTATTTT.

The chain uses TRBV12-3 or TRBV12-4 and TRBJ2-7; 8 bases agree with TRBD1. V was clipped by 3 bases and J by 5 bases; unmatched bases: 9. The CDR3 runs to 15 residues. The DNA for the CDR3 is TGTGCCAGCAGTTTCCCAGGGGGCGCGATCCACGAGCAGTACTTC. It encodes CASSFPGGAIHEQYF.

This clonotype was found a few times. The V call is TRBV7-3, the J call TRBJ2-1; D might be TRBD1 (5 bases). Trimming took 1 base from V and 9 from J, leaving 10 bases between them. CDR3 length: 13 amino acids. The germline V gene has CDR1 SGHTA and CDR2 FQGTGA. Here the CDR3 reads CASSLSREGEQFF. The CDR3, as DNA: TGTGCCAGCAGCTTAAGCAGGGAAGGTGAGCAGTTCTTC. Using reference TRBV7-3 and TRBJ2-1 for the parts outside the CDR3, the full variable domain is GAGVSQTPSNKVTEKGKYVELRCDPISGHTALYWYRQSLGQGPEFLIYFQGTGAADDSGLPNDRFFAVRPEGSVSTLKIQRTERGDSAVYLCASSLSREGEQFFGPGTRLTVL.

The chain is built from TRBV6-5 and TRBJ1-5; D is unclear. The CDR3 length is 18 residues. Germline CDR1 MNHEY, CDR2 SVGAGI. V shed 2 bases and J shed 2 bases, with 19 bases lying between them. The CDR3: CASSYSARRGLGNQPQHF. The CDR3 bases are TGTGCCAGCAGTTACAGCGCGAGACGGGGTTTAGGCAATCAGCCCCAGCATTTT.

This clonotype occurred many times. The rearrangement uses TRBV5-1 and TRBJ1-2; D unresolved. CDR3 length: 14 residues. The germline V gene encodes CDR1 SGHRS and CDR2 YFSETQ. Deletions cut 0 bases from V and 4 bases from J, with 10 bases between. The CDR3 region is CASSLDGTGYGYTF. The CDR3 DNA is TGCGCCAGCAGCTTGGATGGTACGGGCTATGGCTACACCTTC.

The CDR3: CASSHGTAGANVLTF. The CDR3, as DNA: TGTGCCAGCAGCCATGGGACAGCAGGGGCCAACGTCCTGACTTTC. This chain joins TRBV12-3 or TRBV12-4 and TRBJ2-6; 7 nucleotides line up with TRBD1. The junction had 6 bases not matched to a gene; V was cut back by 6 bases and J by 4 bases. The CDR3 length is 15 residues.

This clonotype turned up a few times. CDR3 sequence: CASTSGHETQYF. In DNA, the CDR3 is TGTGCCAGTACCTCGGGTCACGAGACCCAGTACTTC. This rearrangement joins TRBV19 to TRBJ2-5; D call uncertain. Germline V gives CDR1 LNHDA, CDR2 SQIVND (reference sequence). V was clipped by 7 bases and J by 5 bases, with 11 bases between them. The CDR3 has 12 residues.

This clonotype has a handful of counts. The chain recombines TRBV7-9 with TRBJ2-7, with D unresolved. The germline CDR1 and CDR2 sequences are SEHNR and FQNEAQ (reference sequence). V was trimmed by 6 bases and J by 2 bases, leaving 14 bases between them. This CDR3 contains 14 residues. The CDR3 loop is CASSSRTVPYEQYF. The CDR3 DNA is TGTGCCAGCAGTTCCCGGACGGTTCCCTACGAGCAGTACTTC. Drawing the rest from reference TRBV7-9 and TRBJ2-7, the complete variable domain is DTGVSQNPRHKITKRGQNVTFRCDPISEHNRLYWYRQTLGQGPEFLTYFQNEAQLEKSRLLSDRFSAERPKGSFSTLEIQRTEQGDSAMYLCASSSRTVPYEQYFGPGTRLTVT.

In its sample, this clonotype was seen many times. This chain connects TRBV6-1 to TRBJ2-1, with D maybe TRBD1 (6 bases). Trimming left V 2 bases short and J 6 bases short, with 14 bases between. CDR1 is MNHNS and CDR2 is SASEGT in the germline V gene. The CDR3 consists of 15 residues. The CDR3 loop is CASSEPRTVRNEQFF. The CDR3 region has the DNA TGTGCCAGCAGTGAACCCCGGACAGTCCGCAATGAGCAGTTCTTC.

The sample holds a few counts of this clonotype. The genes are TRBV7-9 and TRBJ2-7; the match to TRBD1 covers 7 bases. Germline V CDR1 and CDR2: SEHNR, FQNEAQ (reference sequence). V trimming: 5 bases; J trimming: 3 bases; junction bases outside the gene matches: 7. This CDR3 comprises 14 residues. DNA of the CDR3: TGTGCCAGCAGCCCAACGAGGGACAGCTACGAGCAGTACTTC. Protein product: CASSPTRDSYEQYF.

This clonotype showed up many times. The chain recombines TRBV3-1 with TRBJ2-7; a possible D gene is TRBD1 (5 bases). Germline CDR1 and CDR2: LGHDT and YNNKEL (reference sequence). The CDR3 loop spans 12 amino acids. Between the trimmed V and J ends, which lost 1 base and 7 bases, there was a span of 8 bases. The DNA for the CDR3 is TGTGCCAGCAGCCAAGCAGGGTGGGAGCAGTACTTC. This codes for CASSQAGWEQYF.

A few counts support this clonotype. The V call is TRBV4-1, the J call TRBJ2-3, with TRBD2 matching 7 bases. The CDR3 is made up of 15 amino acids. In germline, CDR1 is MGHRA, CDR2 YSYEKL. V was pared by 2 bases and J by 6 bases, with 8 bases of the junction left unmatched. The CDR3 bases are TGCGCCAGCAGCCAAAATGGACTAGGGTTGGATACGCAGTATTTT. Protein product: CASSQNGLGLDTQYF.

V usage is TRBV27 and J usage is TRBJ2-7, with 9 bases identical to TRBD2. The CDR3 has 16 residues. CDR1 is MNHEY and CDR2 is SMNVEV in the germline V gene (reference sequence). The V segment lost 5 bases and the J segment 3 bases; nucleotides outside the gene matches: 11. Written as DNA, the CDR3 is TGTGCCAGCAGTCCTGGGGCGGGGGGGCCTTACTACGAGCAGTACTTC. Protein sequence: CASSPGAGGPYYEQYF.

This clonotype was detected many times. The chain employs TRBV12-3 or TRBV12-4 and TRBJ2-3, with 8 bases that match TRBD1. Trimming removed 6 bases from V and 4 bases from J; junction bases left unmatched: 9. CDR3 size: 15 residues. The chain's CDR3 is CASSAGGVLADTQYF. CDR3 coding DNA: TGTGCCAGCAGCGCAGGGGGCGTTTTGGCAGATACGCAGTATTTT.

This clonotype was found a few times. The CDR3 coding sequence is TGTGCCAGCAGCCTGAACCTACTGCGGGCTAGTACAGATACGCAGTATTTT. It is translated as CASSLNLLRASTDTQYF. V and J are TRBV5-8 and TRBJ2-3, with D possibly TRBD2 on 5 matching bases. Trimming shortened V by 4 bases and J by 3 bases, and 21 bases separated the two germline ends. This CDR3 has 17 residues. Germline V gene lookup returns CDR1 SGHTS and CDR2 YDEGEE.

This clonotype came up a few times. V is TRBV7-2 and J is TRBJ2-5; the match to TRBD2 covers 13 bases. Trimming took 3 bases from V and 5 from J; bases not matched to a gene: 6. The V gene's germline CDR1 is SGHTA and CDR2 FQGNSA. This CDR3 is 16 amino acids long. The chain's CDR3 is CASSFTSGGAKETQYF. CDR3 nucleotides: TGTGCCAGCAGCTTTACTAGCGGGGGGGCCAAGGAGACCCAGTACTTC.

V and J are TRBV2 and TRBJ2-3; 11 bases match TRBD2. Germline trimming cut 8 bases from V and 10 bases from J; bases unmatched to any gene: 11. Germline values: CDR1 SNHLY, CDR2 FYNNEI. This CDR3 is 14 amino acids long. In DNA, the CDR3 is TGTGCCAGCGAAGTAGCGGGGGGGCCAGCGGCGCAGTATTTT. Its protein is CASEVAGGPAAQYF.

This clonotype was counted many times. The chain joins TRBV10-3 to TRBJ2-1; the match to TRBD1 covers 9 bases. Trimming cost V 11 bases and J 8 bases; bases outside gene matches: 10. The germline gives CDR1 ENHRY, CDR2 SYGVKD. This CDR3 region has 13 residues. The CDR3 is CAALDRGIYEQFF. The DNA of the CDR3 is TGTGCCGCCCTCGACAGGGGGATCTATGAGCAGTTCTTC.

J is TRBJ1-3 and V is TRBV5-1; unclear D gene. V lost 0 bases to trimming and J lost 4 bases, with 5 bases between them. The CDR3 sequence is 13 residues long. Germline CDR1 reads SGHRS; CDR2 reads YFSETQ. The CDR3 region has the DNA TGCGCCAGCAGCTTGGAGGCGGGAAACACCATATATTTT. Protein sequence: CASSLEAGNTIYF.

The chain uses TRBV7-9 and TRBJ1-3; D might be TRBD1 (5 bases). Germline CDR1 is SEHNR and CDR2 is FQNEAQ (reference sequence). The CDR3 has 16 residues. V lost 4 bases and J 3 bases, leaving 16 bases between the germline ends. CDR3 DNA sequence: TGTGCCAGCAGCTCCGACGGGGGGGGGATTGGAAACACCATATATTTT. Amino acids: CASSSDGGGIGNTIYF. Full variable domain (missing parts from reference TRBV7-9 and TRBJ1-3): DTGVSQNPRHKITKRGQNVTFRCDPISEHNRLYWYRQTLGQGPEFLTYFQNEAQLEKSRLLSDRFSAERPKGSFSTLEIQRTEQGDSAMYLCASSSDGGGIGNTIYFGEGSWLTVV.

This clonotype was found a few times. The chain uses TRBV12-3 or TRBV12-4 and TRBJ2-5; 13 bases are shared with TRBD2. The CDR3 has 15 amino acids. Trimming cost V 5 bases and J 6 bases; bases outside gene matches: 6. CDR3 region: CASSPTSGGAQTQYF. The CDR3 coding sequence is TGTGCCAGCAGTCCCACTAGCGGGGGGGCACAGACCCAGTACTTC.